Shown below are 14 T cell receptor beta chains from a single sample sequenced in a study of blood T cell repertoires in COVID-19. Data came from immunoSEQ multiplex PCR; TCRdb stores just in-frame clones and leaves some out. The sample gives approximately 130,000 clones, 84% of which show up once; around 13% is in the top ten. The sample consisted of peripheral blood. All receptors come from a human donor in a cohort sampled during active COVID-19.

This clone has only a few counts. The rearrangement joins TRBV11-2 to TRBJ1-6; the D is unclear. Germline CDR1 and CDR2: SGHAT and FQNNGV. This CDR3 comprises 13 residues. V shed 3 bases and J shed 9 bases, with 9 bases lying between them. The chain's CDR3 is CASSFTEPSPLHF. CDR3 DNA sequence: TGTGCCAGCAGCTTCACAGAGCCTTCACCCCTCCACTTT.

The rearrangement links TRBV6-5 to TRBJ1-1, with D perhaps TRBD1 (5 bases). The germline gives CDR1 MNHEY, CDR2 SVGAGI. The CDR3 loop spans 14 amino acids. V gave up 6 bases and J gave up 5 bases, with 16 bases separating them. The CDR3 region has the DNA TGTGCCAGCAGCTCCCCGGGGCGGGGGACTGAAGCTTTCTTT. This sequence encodes CASSSPGRGTEAFF.

This chain joins TRBV5-1 and TRBJ2-1; TRBD1 is a possible D gene (6 bases). V was shortened by 4 bases and J by 3 bases, with 14 bases between the two germline ends. CDR3 length: 15 residues. Germline V CDR1 and CDR2: SGHRS, YFSETQ. In DNA, the CDR3 is TGCGCCAGCAGCGCGAGACAGGACCGCTACAATGAGCAGTTCTTC. Translation gives CASSARQDRYNEQFF.

This sequence joins TRBV28 and TRBJ2-1; D may be TRBD1 (6 bases). Trimming removed 3 bases at V and 7 bases at J, with 19 bases between. CDR1 is MDHEN and CDR2 is SYDVKM in the germline V gene. The CDR3 loop spans 16 amino acids. CDR3 amino acids: CASSFPGQVGKNEQFF. In DNA, the CDR3 is TGTGCCAGCAGTTTTCCGGGACAAGTCGGCAAGAATGAGCAGTTCTTC.

This rearrangement joins TRBV5-1 to TRBJ1-2; 7 nucleotides match TRBD1. Germline V gene sequence: CDR1 SGHRS, CDR2 YFSETQ. V lost 4 bases and J lost 5; bases outside the gene matches: 5. This CDR3 spans 13 amino acids. CDR3 bases: TGCGCCAGCAGCGCGGGACAGAAGTATGGCTACACCTTC. Its translation: CASSAGQKYGYTF. Based on the CDR3 plus reference TRBV5-1 and TRBJ1-2, the full variable domain is KAGVTQTPRYLIKTRGQQVTLSCSPISGHRSVSWYQQTPGQGLQFLFEYFSETQRNKGNFPGRFSGRQFSNSRSEMNVSTLELGDSALYLCASSAGQKYGYTFGSGTRLTVV.

The chain couples TRBV30 to TRBJ1-1; D perhaps matches TRBD1 (5 bases). CDR3 size: 14 residues. V dropped 2 bases and J dropped 1 base, with 11 bases sitting between them. In germline, CDR1 is GTSNPN, CDR2 SVGIG (reference sequence). CDR3 DNA: TGTGCCTGGAGTTTGGGGGAGGCGAACACTGAAGCTTTCTTT. Its translation is CAWSLGEANTEAFF.

The chain is built from TRBV10-3 and TRBJ2-1, with 7 bases fitting TRBD1. Germline-derived CDR1 and CDR2 are ENHRY and SYGVKD. This CDR3 has 11 amino acids. V was clipped by 7 bases and J by 14 bases; unmatched bases: 8. In DNA form, the CDR3 reads TGTGCCATCAAGGGACAGCATGGGGAGTTCTTC. This codes for CAIKGQHGEFF.

The chain combines TRBV6-2 or TRBV6-3 with TRBJ1-5; D not resolved. The CDR3 sequence is 15 residues long. Trimming pared 2 bases from V and 7 bases from J, leaving 15 bases between. The germline gives CDR1 MNHEY, CDR2 SVGEGT. CDR3 sequence reads: CASSYDRRIGQPQHF. DNA of the CDR3: TGTGCCAGCAGTTACGATCGGAGGATTGGGCAGCCCCAGCATTTT.

The chain joins TRBV6-5 to TRBJ2-7; 9 nucleotides agree with TRBD1. Unmatched junction bases numbered 5, after V lost 5 bases and J lost 3 bases. The CDR3 is 14 residues long. CDR1 is MNHEY, CDR2 SVGAGI, per germline. The CDR3 spells CASSHGDRVYEQYF. The DNA of the CDR3 is TGTGCCAGCAGTCACGGGGACAGGGTCTACGAGCAGTACTTC.

The chain uses TRBV6-5 and TRBJ1-4; the D gene is possibly TRBD1 (5 bases). The V end was cut by 0 bases, the J end by 8 bases, with 13 bases between. The CDR3 contains 15 residues. Germline assignment: CDR1 MNHEY and CDR2 SVGAGI. The CDR3 nucleotides are TGTGCCAGCAGTTACTCAGGAGGGGAAGGCGAAAAACTGTTTTTT. Protein product: CASSYSGGEGEKLFF.

V is TRBV5-8 and J is TRBJ2-7; D perhaps matches TRBD2 (5 bases). The germline CDR1 and CDR2 sequences are SGHTS and YDEGEE. Trimming stripped 4 bases from V and 0 bases from J, with 11 bases between. CDR3 size: 14 residues. The CDR3, as DNA: TGTGCCAGCAGCCTGGACTGGAGCTCCTACGAGCAGTACTTC. Its protein is CASSLDWSSYEQYF.

The chain has TRBV28 and TRBJ2-3, with 8 positions matching TRBD2. There are 16 residues in the CDR3. The J segment lost 0 bases and the V segment lost 6 bases, leaving 8 bases of the junction unmatched. CDR1 and CDR2 from the germline V gene are MDHEN and SYDVKM. CDR3 sequence: CASRVGLDQSTDTQYF. As DNA, the CDR3 is TGTGCCAGCAGGGTGGGACTAGATCAGAGCACAGATACGCAGTATTTT.

In this sample, this clone turned up once. The rearrangement joins TRBV6-6 to TRBJ2-3; the D is unclear. CDR1 and CDR2 from the germline V gene are MNHNY and SVGAGI (reference sequence). Trimming took off 0 bases at V and 1 base at J, with 5 bases between the two ends. This CDR3 has 14 residues. The CDR3: CASSYSSGTDTQYF. The CDR3 DNA follows: TGTGCCAGCAGTTACTCGTCGGGCACAGATACGCAGTATTTT.

Comments on this clone: The sample has other DNA sequences that encode this CDR3 too. The gene calls are TRBV25-1 and TRBJ1-2; possibly TRBD1 for D (5 bases). The CDR3 runs to 13 residues. Germline values: CDR1 MGHDK, CDR2 SYGVNS. The V end lost 4 bases, the J end lost 7 bases, and 13 bases lay between the germline ends. CDR3 bases: TGTGCCAGCAGTGCCCGCGGGGGATCTGGCTACACCTTC. Translating it yields CASSARGGSGYTF.